This T cell receptor (beta chain) was documented in a study of T-cell memory formation after mild COVID-19. Amplification by 5'RACE using constant-segment primers produced TCR alpha and TCR beta cDNA libraries that carried sample barcodes and UMIs. TCRdb re-analysed the 5' RACE reads in MiXCR, keeping a single row per CDR3 protein. This table holds hundreds of thousands of distinct CDR3 sequences, less than 25% found once. Germline V CDR1 and CDR2: SGHAT, FQDESV (reference sequence). Between the trimmed V and J ends, which lost 5 bases and 6 bases, there was a span of 20 bases. This CDR3 spans 16 amino acids.

Sequences were obtained from PBMCs or a T cell subset sorted from them (not recorded which). V is TRBV11-1 and J is TRBJ2-4; D may be TRBD1 or TRBD2 (5 bases each). The receptor's source is an adult woman who had mild COVID-19 (a few samples of this study predate the infection). Cell type and time point are not known. CDR3 region: CASSPAGTLGLNIQYF. The CDR3 DNA is TGTGCCAGCAGCCCCGCCGGGACCCTAGGCTTAAACATTCAGTACTTC. Full variable domain (outside the CDR3, taken from reference TRBV11-1 and TRBJ2-4): EAEVAQSPRYKITEKSQAVAFWCDPISGHATLYWYRQILGQGPELLVQFQDESVVDDSQLPKDRFSAERLKGVDSTLKIQPAELGDSAMYLCASSPAGTLGLNIQYFGAGTRLSVL.